This T cell receptor beta chain originates from a study of regulatory T cells in long-lasting Graves disease. Ten or more counts support this clonotype. Construction of TCR beta libraries relied on iRepertoire HTBI primers and on Arm-PCR targeting CDR3 regions. Via MiXCR, TCRdb re-called the multiplex PCR reads, giving one row per CDR3 protein. This sample has about 470,000 distinct CDR3 sequences, with less than 25% found just once. Trimming removed 0 bases from V and 6 bases from J; junction bases left unmatched: 7. CDR3 length equals 15 residues. Time point given: persistent/refractory GD, antithyroid drugs over 5 years with positive TRAb. Making the TCR library involved RNA that had been extracted from PBMCs.

The sequencing used peripheral blood mononuclear cells (PBMCs), collected when the disease was refractory, from a patient treated with antithyroid drugs. This TCR derives from a female donor with Graves disease. This chain connects TRBV12-3 or TRBV12-4 to TRBJ1-2; 7 bases map to TRBD1. CDR3 in amino acids: CASSLARTDRDGYTF. The CDR3 coding sequence is TGTGCCAGCAGTTTAGCTAGGACCGACAGGGATGGCTACACCTTC.